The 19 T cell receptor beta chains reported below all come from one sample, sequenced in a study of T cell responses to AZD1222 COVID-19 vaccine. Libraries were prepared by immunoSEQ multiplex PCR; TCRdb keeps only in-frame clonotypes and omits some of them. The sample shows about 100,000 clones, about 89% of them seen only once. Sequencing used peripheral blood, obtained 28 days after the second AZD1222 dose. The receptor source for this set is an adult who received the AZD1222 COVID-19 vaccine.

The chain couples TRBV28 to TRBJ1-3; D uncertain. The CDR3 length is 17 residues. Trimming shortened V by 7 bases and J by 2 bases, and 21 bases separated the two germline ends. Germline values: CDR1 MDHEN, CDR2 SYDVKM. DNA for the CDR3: TGTGCCAGCACCACCGTCGGCAGACACAACCCTGGAAACACCATATATTTT. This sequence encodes CASTTVGRHNPGNTIYF. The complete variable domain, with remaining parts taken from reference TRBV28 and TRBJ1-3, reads DVKVTQSSRYLVKRTGEKVFLECVQDMDHENMFWYRQDPGLGLRLIYFSYDVKMKEKGDIPEGYSVSREKKERFSLILESASTNQTSMYLCASTTVGRHNPGNTIYFGEGSWLTVV.

The CDR3 loop reads CASSVGAPGTGELFF. Written as DNA, the CDR3 is TGTGCCAGCAGCGTGGGGGCGCCGGGCACCGGGGAGCTGTTTTTT. V gene TRBV9 combines with J gene TRBJ2-2, with D perhaps matching TRBD1 (6 bases). V was trimmed by 2 bases and J by 4 bases, leaving 12 bases between them. The CDR3 loop spans 15 amino acids. CDR1 is SGDLS and CDR2 is YYNGEE in the germline V gene.

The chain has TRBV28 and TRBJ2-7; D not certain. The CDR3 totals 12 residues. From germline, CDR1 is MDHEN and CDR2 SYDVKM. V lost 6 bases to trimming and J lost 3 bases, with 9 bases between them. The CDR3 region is CASSPTYYEQYF. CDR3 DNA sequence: TGTGCCAGCAGCCCTACATACTACGAGCAGTACTTC.

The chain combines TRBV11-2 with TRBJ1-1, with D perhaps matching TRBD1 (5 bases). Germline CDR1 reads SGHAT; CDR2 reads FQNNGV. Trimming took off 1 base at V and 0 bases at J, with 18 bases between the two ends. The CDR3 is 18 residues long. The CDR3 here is CASSLGAGGATVNTEAFF. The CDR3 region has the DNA TGTGCCAGCAGCTTAGGGGCGGGAGGGGCGACGGTGAACACTGAAGCTTTCTTT.

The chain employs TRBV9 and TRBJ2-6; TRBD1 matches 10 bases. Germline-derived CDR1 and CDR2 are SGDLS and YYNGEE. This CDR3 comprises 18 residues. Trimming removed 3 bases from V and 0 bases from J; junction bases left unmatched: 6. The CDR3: CASSADRGPSSGANVLTF. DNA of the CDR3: TGTGCCAGCAGCGCAGACAGGGGGCCGAGCTCTGGGGCCAACGTCCTGACTTTC.

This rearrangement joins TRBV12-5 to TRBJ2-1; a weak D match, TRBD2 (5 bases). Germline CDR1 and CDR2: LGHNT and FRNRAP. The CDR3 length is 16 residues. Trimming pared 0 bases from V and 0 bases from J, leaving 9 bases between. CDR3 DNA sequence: TGTGCTAGTGGTTTGGTACCGGCGGGCTCCTACAATGAGCAGTTCTTC. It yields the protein CASGLVPAGSYNEQFF. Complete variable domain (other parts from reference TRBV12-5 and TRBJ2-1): DARVTQTPRHKVTEMGQEVTMRCQPILGHNTVFWYRQTMMQGLELLAYFRNRAPLDDSGMPKDRFSAEMPDATLATLKIQPSEPRDSAVYFCASGLVPAGSYNEQFFGPGTRLTVL.

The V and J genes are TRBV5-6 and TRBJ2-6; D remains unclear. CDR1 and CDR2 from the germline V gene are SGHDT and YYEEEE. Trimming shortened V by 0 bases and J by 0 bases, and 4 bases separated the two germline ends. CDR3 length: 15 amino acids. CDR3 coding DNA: TGTGCCAGCAGCTTGGCGCACTCTGGGGCCAACGTCCTGACTTTC. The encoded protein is CASSLAHSGANVLTF.

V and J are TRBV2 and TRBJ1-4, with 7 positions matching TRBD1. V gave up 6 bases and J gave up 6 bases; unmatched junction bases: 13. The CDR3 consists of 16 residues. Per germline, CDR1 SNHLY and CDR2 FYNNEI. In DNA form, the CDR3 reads TGTGCCAGCAGACTAAGGGACAGTCTCAGGGATGAAAAACTGTTTTTT. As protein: CASRLRDSLRDEKLFF.

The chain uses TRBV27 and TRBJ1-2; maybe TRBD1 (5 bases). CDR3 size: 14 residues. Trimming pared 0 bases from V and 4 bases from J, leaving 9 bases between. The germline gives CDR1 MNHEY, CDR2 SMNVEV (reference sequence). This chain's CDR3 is CASSLSAGTYGYTF. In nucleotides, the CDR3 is TGTGCCAGCAGTTTATCGGCAGGGACCTATGGCTACACCTTC.

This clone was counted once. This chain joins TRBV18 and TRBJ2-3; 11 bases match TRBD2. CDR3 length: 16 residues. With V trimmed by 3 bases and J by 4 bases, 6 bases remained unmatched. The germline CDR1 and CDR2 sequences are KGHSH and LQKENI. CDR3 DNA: TGTGCCAGCTCACCCGGGACTAGCGGCCTCCCAGATACGCAGTATTTT. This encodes CASSPGTSGLPDTQYF.

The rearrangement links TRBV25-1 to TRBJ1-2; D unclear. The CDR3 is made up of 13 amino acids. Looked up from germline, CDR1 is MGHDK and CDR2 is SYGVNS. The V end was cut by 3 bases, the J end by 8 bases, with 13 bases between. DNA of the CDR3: TGTGCCAGCAGTGACGGGGATCGCCGGGGCTACACCTTC. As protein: CASSDGDRRGYTF.

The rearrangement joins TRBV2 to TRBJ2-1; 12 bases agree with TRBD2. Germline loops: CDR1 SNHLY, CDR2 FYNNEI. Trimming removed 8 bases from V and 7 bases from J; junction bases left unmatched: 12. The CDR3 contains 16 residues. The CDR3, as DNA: TGTGCCAGCGAGGCCCCACTAGCGGGAGGAGGAAATGAGCAGTTCTTC. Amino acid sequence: CASEAPLAGGGNEQFF.

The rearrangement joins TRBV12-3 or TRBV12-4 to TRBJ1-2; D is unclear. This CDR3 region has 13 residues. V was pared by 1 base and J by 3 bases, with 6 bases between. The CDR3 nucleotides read TGTGCCAGCAGTTTAGGGATCTACTATGGCTACACCTTC. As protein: CASSLGIYYGYTF.

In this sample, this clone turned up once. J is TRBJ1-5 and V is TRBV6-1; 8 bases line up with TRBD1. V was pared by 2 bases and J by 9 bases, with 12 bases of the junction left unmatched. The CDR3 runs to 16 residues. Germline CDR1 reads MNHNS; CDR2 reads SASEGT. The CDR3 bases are TGTGCCAGCAGTGAATCAACAGGGGGTTCCCGTCGGCCCCAGCATTTT. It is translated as CASSESTGGSRRPQHF.

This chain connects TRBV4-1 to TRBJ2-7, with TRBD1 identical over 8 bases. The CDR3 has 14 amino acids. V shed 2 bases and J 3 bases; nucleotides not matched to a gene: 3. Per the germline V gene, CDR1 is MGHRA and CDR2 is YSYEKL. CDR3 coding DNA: TGCGCCAGCAGCCAAACAGGGGGTGGCTACGAGCAGTACTTC. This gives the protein CASSQTGGGYEQYF.

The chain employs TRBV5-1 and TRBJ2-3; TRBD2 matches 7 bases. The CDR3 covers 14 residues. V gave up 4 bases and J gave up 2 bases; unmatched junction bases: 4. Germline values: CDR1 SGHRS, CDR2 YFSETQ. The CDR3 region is CASSQSGATDTQYF. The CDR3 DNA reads TGCGCCAGCAGCCAAAGCGGGGCCACAGATACGCAGTATTTT.

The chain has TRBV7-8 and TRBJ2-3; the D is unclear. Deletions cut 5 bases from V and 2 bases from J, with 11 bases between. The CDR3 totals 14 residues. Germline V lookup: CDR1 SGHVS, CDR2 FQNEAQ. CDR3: CASSPDWNTDTQYF. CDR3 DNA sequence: TGTGCCAGCAGCCCAGACTGGAACACAGATACGCAGTATTTT.

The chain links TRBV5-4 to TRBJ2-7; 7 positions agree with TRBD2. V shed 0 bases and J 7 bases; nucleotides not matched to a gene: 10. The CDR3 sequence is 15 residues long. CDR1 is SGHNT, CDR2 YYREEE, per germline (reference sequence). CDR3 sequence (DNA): TGTGCCAGCAGCTTGGTGGGGGAGGGCCGCGGGGAGCAGTACTTC. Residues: CASSLVGEGRGEQYF. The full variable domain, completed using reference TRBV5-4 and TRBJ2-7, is ETGVTQSPTHLIKTRGQQVTLRCSSQSGHNTVSWYQQALGQGPQFIFQYYREEENGRGNFPPRFSGLQFPNYSSELNVNALELDDSALYLCASSLVGEGRGEQYFGPGTRLTVT.

In DNA, the CDR3 is TGCAGTGCTAGTAGGCTAGCGGAGTCTGGTGAGCAGTTCTTC. Its translation: CSASRLAESGEQFF. V is TRBV20-1 and J is TRBJ2-1; TRBD2 agrees at 7 bases. This CDR3 is built from 14 residues. The ends lost 3 bases at V and 9 bases at J; junction bases unmatched: 11. CDR1 is DFQATT, CDR2 SNEGSKA, per germline (reference sequence).